Listed here are 21 T cell receptor beta chains from one sample, sequenced in a study of blood T cell repertoires in COVID-19. Using immunoSEQ multiplex PCR, the repertoire was profiled, and TCRdb retains in-frame clones only, with some absent. The sample carries around 80,000 clones, roughly 90% recorded once. The source material was peripheral blood. The source is an elderly woman with acute or convalescent COVID-19.

The chain is built from TRBV27 and TRBJ1-6; a weak D match, TRBD1 (6 bases). CDR3 length equals 15 residues. Looked up from germline, CDR1 is MNHEY and CDR2 is SMNVEV (reference sequence). The ends were cut back, 6 bases at V and 6 bases at J, with 15 bases in the middle. CDR3 DNA sequence: TGTGCCAGCAGAGGAACCGGGACACCTAATTCACCCCTCCACTTT. Protein: CASRGTGTPNSPLHF.

The chain joins TRBV7-2 to TRBJ1-5; D might be TRBD1 (6 bases). Germline CDR1 is SGHTA and CDR2 is FQGNSA. The CDR3 runs to 18 residues. Trimming stripped 1 base from V and 3 bases from J, with 19 bases between. CDR3 residues: CASSLVGHISTFNQPQHF. CDR3 DNA sequence: TGTGCCAGCAGCTTAGTGGGACACATATCAACATTCAATCAGCCCCAGCATTTT.

The rearrangement joins TRBV21-1 to TRBJ1-2; the table's D call of TRBD1 was not tested on the DNA. TRBV21-1 is a recognized pseudogene. The CDR3 has 14 residues. Here the CDR3 DNA reads TGTGCCAGCAGCAAAGGGACAGGAGGGCATGGCTACACCTTC. Protein sequence: CASSKGTGGHGYTF.

The chain recombines TRBV4-1 with TRBJ1-2; 7 bases are a match to TRBD1. The V gene's germline CDR1 is MGHRA and CDR2 YSYEKL. CDR3 size: 17 residues. Unmatched junction bases numbered 12, after V lost 1 base and J lost 4 bases. The CDR3, as DNA: TGCGCCAGCAGCCAAGGCGTTTTCGAAAACAGGGGCTATGGCTACACCTTC. It yields the protein CASSQGVFENRGYGYTF.

This clone has only a few counts. The CDR3 DNA reads as TGTGCCAGCGGACTAGCGTTGGGCTCCTACAATGAGCAGTTCTTC. Residues: CASGLALGSYNEQFF. The chain joins TRBV7-8 to TRBJ2-1; 9 nucleotides line up with TRBD2. Unmatched junction bases numbered 5, after V lost 8 bases and J lost 0 bases. This CDR3 is 15 amino acids long. Germline CDR1 and CDR2: SGHVS and FQNEAQ.

The chain recombines TRBV10-3 with TRBJ2-7, with 9 bases lining up with TRBD1. With V trimmed by 7 bases and J by 2 bases, 3 bases remained unmatched. The germline V gene has CDR1 ENHRY and CDR2 SYGVKD. The CDR3 runs 13 residues. Here the CDR3 DNA reads TGTGCCATCACCTGGGACAGGGCCTACGAGCAGTACTTC. It specifies CAITWDRAYEQYF.

The rearrangement uses TRBV15 and TRBJ1-4; D call uncertain. Trimming left V 4 bases short and J 10 bases short, with 16 bases between. The CDR3 is 14 residues long. From germline, CDR1 is LNHNV and CDR2 YYDKDF (reference sequence). The chain's CDR3 is CATSKDILEVKLFF. The CDR3 nucleotides read TGTGCCACCAGCAAAGACATATTGGAGGTAAAACTGTTTTTT.

The V call is TRBV10-3, the J call TRBJ1-5, with D hard to call. Trimming shortened V by 2 bases and J by 13 bases, and 12 bases separated the two germline ends. The CDR3 runs to 12 residues. In germline, CDR1 is ENHRY, CDR2 SYGVKD. This CDR3 is CAISEQAIIQHF. In nucleotides, the CDR3 is TGTGCCATCAGTGAGCAGGCGATAATTCAGCATTTT.

The CDR3 loop is CASSQDPGQLYEQYF. The CDR3 nucleotides are TGCGCCAGCAGCCAAGATCCGGGACAACTCTACGAGCAGTACTTC. The V call is TRBV4-1, the J call TRBJ2-7, with D maybe TRBD1 (6 bases). CDR3 length equals 15 residues. CDR1 is MGHRA and CDR2 is YSYEKL in the germline V gene. V lost 0 bases and J lost 3, with 12 bases in between.

CDR3 region: CASSRTDLNTEAFF. CDR3 nucleotides: TGTGCCAGCTCAAGGACAGACCTGAACACTGAAGCTTTCTTT. The chain joins TRBV18 to TRBJ1-1; a possible D gene is TRBD1 (6 bases). The germline V gene has CDR1 KGHSH and CDR2 LQKENI. V was pared by 5 bases and J by 0 bases, with 10 bases between. The CDR3 runs 14 residues.

V usage is TRBV7-9 and J usage is TRBJ1-2, with D unclear. CDR1 and CDR2 (germline): SEHNR, FQNEAQ (reference sequence). The CDR3 totals 14 residues. The ends were cut back, 1 base at V and 7 bases at J, with 13 bases in the middle. The CDR3 DNA is TGTGCCAGCAGCTTAGACTCGGGGTGGGGTGGCTACACCTTC. Its translation is CASSLDSGWGGYTF.

This clone has just a few counts. The gene calls are TRBV19 and TRBJ1-3; 7 bases match TRBD1. Germline V gene sequence: CDR1 LNHDA, CDR2 SQIVND (reference sequence). The CDR3 contains 14 residues. V shed 7 bases and J 2 bases; nucleotides not matched to a gene: 5. DNA of the CDR3: TGTGCCAGTAAGGGACAGACCCCTGGAAACACCATATATTTT. Its protein is CASKGQTPGNTIYF. Drawing the rest from reference TRBV19 and TRBJ1-3, the complete variable domain is DGGITQSPKYLFRKEGQNVTLSCEQNLNHDAMYWYRQDPGQGLRLIYYSQIVNDFQKGDIAEGYSVSREKKESFPLTVTSAQKNPTAFYLCASKGQTPGNTIYFGEGSWLTVV.

This rearrangement joins TRBV25-1 to TRBJ2-1; a possible D gene is TRBD1 (5 bases). The germline V gene encodes CDR1 MGHDK and CDR2 SYGVNS. The CDR3 consists of 16 residues. V was shortened by 4 bases and J by 0 bases, with 13 bases between the two germline ends. Here the CDR3 reads CASSGQGFPSYNEQFF. In nucleotides, the CDR3 is TGTGCCAGCAGTGGGCAGGGATTTCCCTCCTACAATGAGCAGTTCTTC.

This chain connects TRBV11-2 to TRBJ2-7; 8 bases map to TRBD1. The CDR3 is made up of 15 amino acids. The V segment lost 4 bases and the J segment 0 bases; nucleotides outside the gene matches: 5. Germline CDR1 reads SGHAT; CDR2 reads FQNNGV. CDR3 sequence: CASSSDRGPSYEQYF. The CDR3 nucleotides are TGTGCCAGCAGCTCCGACAGGGGCCCCTCCTACGAGCAGTACTTC.

V gene TRBV7-9 combines with J gene TRBJ1-1; the match to TRBD1 covers 7 bases. This CDR3 has 17 residues. Trimming removed 2 bases from V and 1 base from J; junction bases left unmatched: 10. Germline assignment: CDR1 SEHNR and CDR2 FQNEAQ (reference sequence). In DNA, the CDR3 is TGTGCCAGCAGCTTAAGGAGGCCGGGACAGAAGAACACTGAAGCTTTCTTT. Protein: CASSLRRPGQKNTEAFF.

The chain is built from TRBV9 and TRBJ2-3, with TRBD2 matching over 9 bases. The trim removed 1 base at V and 5 bases at J, leaving 5 bases unmatched. The CDR3 covers 15 residues. Looked up from germline, CDR1 is SGDLS and CDR2 is YYNGEE. CDR3 sequence: CASSVLAGGRDTQYF. The CDR3 coding sequence is TGTGCCAGCAGCGTACTTGCGGGAGGGCGAGATACGCAGTATTTT.

This clone was detected once. This rearrangement joins TRBV3-1 (or the pseudogene TRBV3-2) to TRBJ2-3, with TRBD2 identical over 9 bases. CDR1 is LGHDT, CDR2 YNNKEL, per germline (reference sequence). CDR3 length: 15 residues. The V and J ends lost 4 bases and 6 bases, in that order; junction bases with no gene match: 8. The CDR3 region is CASSRSGGSPDTQYF. DNA for the CDR3: TGTGCCAGCAGCCGGAGCGGGGGGTCCCCGGATACGCAGTATTTT.

The chain joins TRBV7-9 to TRBJ2-3; TRBD2 matches 9 bases. Trimming at V came to 4 bases and at J to 6 bases, leaving 5 bases not matched to a gene. Germline values: CDR1 SEHNR, CDR2 FQNEAQ (reference sequence). This CDR3 region has 14 residues. The CDR3 is CASSSGLASDTQYF. Here the CDR3 DNA reads TGTGCCAGCAGCTCCGGACTAGCGTCTGATACGCAGTATTTT.

The chain uses TRBV2 and TRBJ2-1, with D perhaps matching TRBD2 (6 bases). The CDR3 sequence is 12 residues long. Germline V gives CDR1 SNHLY, CDR2 FYNNEI. V lost 5 bases, J lost 10 bases, and 12 bases lay in between. The CDR3 region is CASSQTSGEQFF. For the CDR3, the DNA is TGTGCCAGCAGTCAGACTAGTGGCGAGCAGTTCTTC. Together with reference TRBV2 and TRBJ2-1, the CDR3 gives the full variable domain: EPEVTQTPSHQVTQMGQEVILRCVPISNHLYFYWYRQILGQKVEFLVSFYNNEISEKSEIFDDQFSVERPDGSNFTLKIRSTKLEDSAMYFCASSQTSGEQFFGPGTRLTVL.

As regards this clone: Other DNA sequences in this specimen translate into the identical CDR3. This chain joins TRBV5-1 and TRBJ2-3, with 10 positions matching TRBD2. This CDR3 comprises 16 residues. Germline CDR1 SGHRS, CDR2 YFSETQ. V gave up 0 bases and J gave up 4 bases; unmatched junction bases: 5. CDR3 nucleotide sequence: TGCGCCAGCAGCTTGGTGGTAGCGGGAGGTGCAGATACGCAGTATTTT. Translating it yields CASSLVVAGGADTQYF.

This chain links TRBV4-1 with TRBJ2-5; TRBD2 matches 11 bases. Germline CDR1 and CDR2: MGHRA and YSYEKL. The CDR3 consists of 15 residues. V shed 0 bases and J 5 bases; nucleotides not matched to a gene: 2. CDR3 coding DNA: TGCGCCAGCAGCCAAGAGACTAGCGGGATGGAGACCCAGTACTTC. Translation: CASSQETSGMETQYF.